This record looks at one TCR beta chain sequence and its context. This entry comes from a study of blood T cell repertoires in COVID-19. TCRdb keeps only in-frame clones here, not all; method: immunoSEQ multiplex PCR. Of over 15,000 clones listed, roughly 80% are singletons. The clonotype comes from a man aged 60 to 75 with active or convalescent COVID-19. The sample consisted of peripheral blood.

CDR3 DNA: TGTGCCAGTAGTAGGTCAAACGAGGGAGCTTTCTTT. Translated: CASSRSNEGAFF. The chain carries TRBV19 and TRBJ1-1; no reliable D call. From germline, CDR1 is LNHDA and CDR2 SQIVND (reference sequence). V was pared by 4 bases and J by 10 bases, with 13 bases between. The CDR3 totals 12 residues. Using reference TRBV19 and TRBJ1-1 for the parts outside the CDR3, the full variable domain is DGGITQSPKYLFRKEGQNVTLSCEQNLNHDAMYWYRQDPGQGLRLIYYSQIVNDFQKGDIAEGYSVSREKKESFPLTVTSAQKNPTAFYLCASSRSNEGAFFGQGTRLTVV.